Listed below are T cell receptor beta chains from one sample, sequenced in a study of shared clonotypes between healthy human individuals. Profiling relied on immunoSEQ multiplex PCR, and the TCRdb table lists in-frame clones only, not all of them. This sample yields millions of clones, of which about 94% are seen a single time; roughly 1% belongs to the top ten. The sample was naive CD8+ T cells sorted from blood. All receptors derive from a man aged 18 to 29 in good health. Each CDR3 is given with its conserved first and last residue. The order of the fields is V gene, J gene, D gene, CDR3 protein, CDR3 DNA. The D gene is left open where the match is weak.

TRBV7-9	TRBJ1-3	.	CASSFSGSGNTIYF	TGTGCCAGCAGCTTTTCGGGGTCCGGAAACACCATATATTTT
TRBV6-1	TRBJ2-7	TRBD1	CASSEPGQEAYEQYF	TGTGCCAGCAGTGAACCGGGACAGGAAGCCTACGAGCAGTACTTC
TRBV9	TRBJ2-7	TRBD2	CASSPGEGPSYEQYF	TGTGCCAGCAGCCCGGGGGAGGGGCCCTCCTACGAGCAGTACTTC
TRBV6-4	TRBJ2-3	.	CASSDTGSTDTQYF	TGTGCCAGCAGTGACACAGGGAGCACAGATACGCAGTATTTT
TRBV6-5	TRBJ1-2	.	CASSYSIAGGGYTF	TGTGCCAGCAGTTACTCGATAGCAGGCGGAGGCTACACCTTC
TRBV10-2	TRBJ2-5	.	CASSESGLAQYF	TGCGCCAGCAGTGAGTCAGGGTTGGCCCAGTACTTC
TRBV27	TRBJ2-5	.	CASGLPQETQYF	TGTGCCAGCGGATTGCCCCAAGAGACCCAGTACTTC
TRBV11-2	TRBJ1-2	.	CASSLGGNYGYTF	TGTGCCAGCAGCTTAGGCGGAAACTATGGCTACACCTTC
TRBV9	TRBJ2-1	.	CASSVGVGYWQFF	TGTGCCAGCAGCGTAGGGGTAGGCTACTGGCAGTTCTTC
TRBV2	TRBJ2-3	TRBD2	CASTPGLAGAPEADTQYF	TGTGCCAGCACCCCGGGACTAGCGGGGGCCCCCGAGGCAGATACGCAGTATTTT
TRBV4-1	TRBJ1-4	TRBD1	CASSHPGTGEDEKLFF	TGCGCCAGCAGCCACCCCGGGACAGGGGAAGATGAAAAACTGTTTTTT
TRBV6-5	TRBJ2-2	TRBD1	CASSYSTGEWTGELFF	TGTGCCAGCAGTTACTCCACAGGGGAATGGACCGGGGAGCTGTTTTTT